This is a list of T cell receptor beta chains from one sample in a study of blood T cell repertoires in COVID-19. The table came from immunoSEQ multiplex PCR; TCRdb's copy has only in-frame clones and leaves some out. The table shows a few hundred thousand clones, with about 88% occurring only once. Source material: peripheral blood. The source of these receptors is a man in his late teens or twenties with active or convalescent COVID-19. CDR3s include the opening cysteine and the closing phenylalanine or tryptophan. Fields, in order: CDR3 protein, CDR3 DNA, clone size, J gene, D gene, V gene. The D gene is left open where the match is weak. Part of the rows lack a size; the others show once, few, many or a class for expanded clones.

CDR3aa: CASRSRNGAFF
CDR3nt: TGTGCCAGCAGGTCTAGAAACGGGGCTTTCTTT
abundance: -
j_gene: TRBJ1-1
d_gene: -
v_gene: TRBV12-3/TRBV12-4

CDR3aa: CASSLVSGGGAMNEQFF
CDR3nt: TGTGCCAGCAGCTTAGTCAGTGGCGGGGGGGCAATGAATGAGCAGTTCTTC
abundance: -
j_gene: TRBJ2-1
d_gene: TRBD2
v_gene: TRBV7-2

CDR3aa: CAISFDSNEQFF
CDR3nt: TGTGCCATCAGTTTTGACAGCAATGAGCAGTTCTTC
abundance: -
j_gene: TRBJ2-1
d_gene: -
v_gene: TRBV10-3

CDR3aa: CASSLYGGALTDTQYF
CDR3nt: TGTGCCAGCAGCTTGTATGGGGGGGCGCTCACAGATACGCAGTATTTT
abundance: -
j_gene: TRBJ2-3
d_gene: -
v_gene: TRBV13

CDR3aa: CASSQDPGNIQYF
CDR3nt: TGCGCCAGCAGCCAAGATCCAGGGAACATTCAGTACTTC
abundance: -
j_gene: TRBJ2-4
d_gene: -
v_gene: TRBV4-3

CDR3aa: CASSQGRITEAFF
CDR3nt: TGTGCCAGCAGCCAAGGGAGAATCACTGAAGCTTTCTTT
abundance: -
j_gene: TRBJ1-1
d_gene: -
v_gene: TRBV14

CDR3aa: CASSYGRPWASPLHF
CDR3nt: TGTGCCAGCAGTTACGGCCGGCCGTGGGCTTCACCCCTCCACTTT
abundance: -
j_gene: TRBJ1-6
d_gene: -
v_gene: TRBV6-5

CDR3aa: CASLKLAGEPYNEQFF
CDR3nt: TGTGCCAGCCTCAAACTAGCGGGGGAACCCTACAATGAGCAGTTCTTC
abundance: -
j_gene: TRBJ2-1
d_gene: TRBD2
v_gene: TRBV28

CDR3aa: CASSLAAGATEAFF
CDR3nt: TGTGCCAGCAGTTTAGCGGCAGGGGCCACTGAAGCTTTCTTT
abundance: -
j_gene: TRBJ1-1
d_gene: -
v_gene: TRBV27

CDR3aa: CASSLVRGGEGANTIYF
CDR3nt: TGTGCCAGCAGCTTAGTCCGTGGCGGAGAGGGTGCGAACACCATATATTTT
abundance: -
j_gene: TRBJ1-3
d_gene: -
v_gene: TRBV11-2

CDR3aa: CASSPGLASGELFF
CDR3nt: TGTGCCAGCAGCCCGGGACTAGCTTCTGGGGAGCTGTTTTTT
abundance: -
j_gene: TRBJ2-2
d_gene: TRBD2
v_gene: TRBV14

CDR3aa: CAWTQTGKRGYTF
CDR3nt: TGTGCCTGGACCCAGACAGGGAAACGTGGCTACACCTTC
abundance: -
j_gene: TRBJ1-2
d_gene: TRBD1
v_gene: TRBV30

CDR3aa: CASSPDSRLSAFF
CDR3nt: TGTGCCAGCAGCCCCGACAGTCGGCTCAGCGCTTTCTTT
abundance: -
j_gene: TRBJ1-1
d_gene: -
v_gene: TRBV12-3/TRBV12-4

CDR3aa: CASSPLAGGETQYF
CDR3nt: TGCGCCAGCAGCCCTCTAGCGGGGGGAGAGACCCAGTACTTC
abundance: once
j_gene: TRBJ2-5
d_gene: TRBD2
v_gene: TRBV5-1

CDR3aa: CASGSSYNEQFF
CDR3nt: TGTGCCAGCGGGAGCTCCTACAATGAGCAGTTCTTC
abundance: -
j_gene: TRBJ2-1
d_gene: -
v_gene: TRBV19

CDR3aa: CASRSGTGTHSNQPQHF
CDR3nt: TGTGCCAGTAGATCCGGGACAGGGACCCATAGCAATCAGCCCCAGCATTTT
abundance: -
j_gene: TRBJ1-5
d_gene: TRBD1
v_gene: TRBV19

CDR3aa: CASSGRGGETQYF
CDR3nt: TGTGCCAGCTCGGGGAGGGGAGGAGAGACCCAGTACTTC
abundance: -
j_gene: TRBJ2-5
d_gene: TRBD2
v_gene: TRBV9

CDR3aa: CASSEGPGAVPNQPQHF
CDR3nt: TGCGCCAGCAGTGAGGGCCCTGGTGCAGTCCCCAATCAGCCCCAGCATTTT
abundance: -
j_gene: TRBJ1-5
d_gene: -
v_gene: TRBV10-1

CDR3aa: CASSYSEEPGNTIYF
CDR3nt: TGTGCCAGCAGTTACTCGGAGGAGCCTGGAAACACCATATATTTT
abundance: -
j_gene: TRBJ1-3
d_gene: -
v_gene: TRBV6-5

CDR3aa: CASSLVAGDRGEQFF
CDR3nt: TGTGCCAGCAGCTTAGTGGCGGGGGATAGGGGTGAGCAGTTCTTC
abundance: -
j_gene: TRBJ2-1
d_gene: TRBD2
v_gene: TRBV11-2

CDR3aa: CATSIGAGVDYGYTF
CDR3nt: TGTGCCACCAGCATTGGGGCAGGGGTCGACTATGGCTACACCTTC
abundance: -
j_gene: TRBJ1-2
d_gene: -
v_gene: TRBV15

CDR3aa: CATSEWTGLYQETQYF
CDR3nt: TGTGCCACCAGTGAATGGACAGGGTTGTACCAAGAGACCCAGTACTTC
abundance: -
j_gene: TRBJ2-5
d_gene: TRBD1
v_gene: TRBV24-1

CDR3aa: CASRPNRDRGHGYTF
CDR3nt: TGTGCCAGCAGACCTAACCGGGACAGGGGCCATGGCTACACCTTC
abundance: -
j_gene: TRBJ1-2
d_gene: TRBD1
v_gene: TRBV6-5

CDR3aa: CASSVAEVEDTQYF
CDR3nt: TGTGCCAGCAGCGTAGCTGAGGTAGAAGATACGCAGTATTTT
abundance: -
j_gene: TRBJ2-3
d_gene: -
v_gene: TRBV9

CDR3aa: CASSHGLEINEQYF
CDR3nt: TGTGCCAGCAGTCACGGACTAGAAATAAACGAGCAGTACTTC
abundance: -
j_gene: TRBJ2-7
d_gene: TRBD2
v_gene: TRBV5-4

CDR3aa: CASSLRQGAVGPYEQYF
CDR3nt: TGTGCCAGCAGTTTACGACAGGGGGCGGTAGGCCCCTACGAGCAGTACTTC
abundance: -
j_gene: TRBJ2-7
d_gene: TRBD1
v_gene: TRBV6-2/TRBV6-3

CDR3aa: CASSGQGATYEQYF
CDR3nt: TGTGCCAGTAGTGGGCAGGGGGCAACCTACGAGCAGTACTTC
abundance: -
j_gene: TRBJ2-7
d_gene: TRBD1
v_gene: TRBV19

CDR3aa: CASSLQENNSPLHF
CDR3nt: TGTGCCAGCAGCCTACAGGAAAATAATTCACCCCTCCACTTT
abundance: -
j_gene: TRBJ1-6
d_gene: -
v_gene: TRBV9

CDR3aa: CASSLQGQVNQPQHF
CDR3nt: TGTGCCAGCAGCTTACAGGGACAGGTAAATCAGCCCCAGCATTTT
abundance: -
j_gene: TRBJ1-5
d_gene: TRBD1
v_gene: TRBV11-2

CDR3aa: CASSYSRETQYF
CDR3nt: TGTGCCAGCAGTTACTCTCGAGAGACCCAGTACTTC
abundance: once
j_gene: TRBJ2-5
d_gene: -
v_gene: TRBV6-5

CDR3aa: CASSSRETSTEAFF
CDR3nt: TGTGCCAGCAGCTCCAGGGAAACGAGCACTGAAGCTTTCTTT
abundance: -
j_gene: TRBJ1-1
d_gene: -
v_gene: TRBV5-4

CDR3aa: CASSLGWTGLPNEQFF
CDR3nt: TGTGCCAGCAGCTTGGGGTGGACAGGGTTGCCCAATGAGCAGTTCTTC
abundance: few
j_gene: TRBJ2-1
d_gene: TRBD1
v_gene: TRBV5-6

CDR3aa: CASSEARTGDWDSPLHF
CDR3nt: TGTGCCAGCAGTGAAGCCCGGACAGGCGACTGGGATTCACCCCTCCACTTT
abundance: -
j_gene: TRBJ1-6
d_gene: TRBD1
v_gene: TRBV6-1

CDR3aa: CASSYLPGQDYEQYF
CDR3nt: TGTGCCAGCAGTTACCTACCGGGACAGGACTACGAGCAGTACTTC
abundance: -
j_gene: TRBJ2-7
d_gene: TRBD1
v_gene: TRBV6-5

CDR3aa: CASSRDRDRSNYGYTF
CDR3nt: TGTGCCAGTAGTCGGGACAGGGACCGCTCTAACTATGGCTACACCTTC
abundance: -
j_gene: TRBJ1-2
d_gene: TRBD1
v_gene: TRBV19

CDR3aa: CASSGRTESIQETQYF
CDR3nt: TGTGCCAGCAGTGGAAGGACAGAGTCCATTCAAGAGACCCAGTACTTC
abundance: -
j_gene: TRBJ2-5
d_gene: -
v_gene: TRBV7-2

CDR3aa: CASSKDRARTNEKLFF
CDR3nt: TGTGCCAGTAGTAAGGACAGGGCCAGGACTAATGAAAAACTGTTTTTT
abundance: -
j_gene: TRBJ1-4
d_gene: TRBD1
v_gene: TRBV19

CDR3aa: CASSFLGGKQYF
CDR3nt: TGTGCCAGCAGCTTTCTAGGAGGCAAGCAGTACTTC
abundance: -
j_gene: TRBJ2-7
d_gene: -
v_gene: TRBV5-5

CDR3aa: CASSRQNTEAFF
CDR3nt: TGTGCCAGCAGCCGACAGAACACTGAAGCTTTCTTT
abundance: -
j_gene: TRBJ1-1
d_gene: -
v_gene: TRBV5-4

CDR3aa: CASSQTAINYGYTF
CDR3nt: TGTGCCAGCAGCCAAACAGCCATTAACTATGGCTACACCTTC
abundance: -
j_gene: TRBJ1-2
d_gene: -
v_gene: TRBV14

CDR3aa: CAISDPGTSTLNEQFF
CDR3nt: TGTGCCATCAGTGATCCCGGGACTAGTACCCTCAATGAGCAGTTCTTC
abundance: -
j_gene: TRBJ2-1
d_gene: TRBD2
v_gene: TRBV10-3

CDR3aa: CASSSWNPGSSYEQYF
CDR3nt: TGTGCCAGCAGCTCCTGGAACCCTGGGAGCTCCTACGAGCAGTACTTC
abundance: -
j_gene: TRBJ2-7
d_gene: -
v_gene: TRBV7-9

CDR3aa: CASSLQGLGNEKLFF
CDR3nt: TGTGCCAGCAGTTTGCAGGGACTGGGGAATGAAAAACTGTTTTTT
abundance: -
j_gene: TRBJ1-4
d_gene: -
v_gene: TRBV7-2

CDR3aa: CASSGEGDEQFF
CDR3nt: TGTGCCAGCAGTGGGGAGGGCGATGAGCAGTTCTTC
abundance: -
j_gene: TRBJ2-1
d_gene: TRBD2
v_gene: TRBV12-3/TRBV12-4

CDR3aa: CASSQGHSGVNEQFF
CDR3nt: TGTGCCAGCAGCCAAGGGCATAGCGGGGTCAATGAGCAGTTCTTC
abundance: -
j_gene: TRBJ2-1
d_gene: TRBD2
v_gene: TRBV4-2

CDR3aa: CASSSPTGMTYGYTF
CDR3nt: TGTGCCAGCAGTTCCCCGACAGGGATGACCTATGGCTACACCTTC
abundance: -
j_gene: TRBJ1-2
d_gene: TRBD1
v_gene: TRBV28

CDR3aa: CASSLDTGREYF
CDR3nt: TGTGCCAGCAGTTTGGACACCGGGAGGGAGTATTTT
abundance: -
j_gene: TRBJ2-3
d_gene: TRBD2
v_gene: TRBV12-3/TRBV12-4